The present T cell receptor beta chain was sequenced within a study of response to subunit inactivated influenza vaccine. Findings and caveats of the study: Authors proposed each seasonal influenza vaccination draws in few new T cells.

TCRdb called the RT-PCR reads again in MiXCR, with one record for every CDR3 protein. The data contain 400,000 to 650,000 distinct CDR3 sequences, 7.2% of them singletons. Germline V lookup: CDR1 SGHTA, CDR2 FQGTGA. This CDR3 region has 12 residues. Trimming removed 9 bases from V and 6 bases from J, with 14 bases in between. Only a few counts were recorded for this clonotype. Its target is not known. The sequence derives from a man aged 50 to 69 who received an inactivated influenza vaccine. The specimen comprised PBMCs from blood, sampled about 24 months after vaccination. This chain connects TRBV7-3 to TRBJ2-5; weak D call: TRBD1 (7 bases). The CDR3 DNA sequence: TGTGCCAGTCGCGGGACAGAAAAGACCCAGTACTTC. It codes for CASRGTEKTQYF. The variable domain in full, with the rest retrieved from reference TRBV7-3 and TRBJ2-5, is GAGVSQTPSNKVTEKGKYVELRCDPISGHTALYWYRQSLGQGPEFLIYFQGTGAADDSGLPNDRFFAVRPEGSVSTLKIQRTERGDSAVYLCASRGTEKTQYFGPGTRLLVL.